Described below is a single T cell receptor beta chain sequence and its context. Per germline, CDR1 MDHEN and CDR2 SYDVKM. Germline trimming cut 6 bases from V and 5 bases from J; bases unmatched to any gene: 6. The CDR3 contains 13 residues. These data are taken from a study of CD8 T cells in Susac syndrome. CD8+ and CD4+ T cells taken from blood had their TCR beta sequenced. The patients serving as multiple sclerosis controls were treatment-naive. They had stable or active relapsing-remitting disease and fulfilled revised McDonald criteria. After extraction with the RNeasy kit, about 0.5 to 1 ug of the RNA was reverse transcribed using random hexamers. The amplification used immunoSEQ multiplex PCR on TCR beta CDR3; it spanned 54 Vbeta and 13 Jbeta. MiXCR was run by TCRdb on the immunoSEQ multiplex PCR reads, yielding one entry per CDR3 protein. The table has about 290,000 distinct CDR3 sequences, 75% to 85% seen once.

What was sequenced was CD8+ T cells from PBMCs. V usage is TRBV28 and J usage is TRBJ1-1, with 7 nucleotides matching TRBD1. This receptor was identified in a human donor with multiple sclerosis. CDR3 region: CASRLQGLTEAFF. The CDR3 bases are TGTGCCAGCAGATTACAGGGGTTAACTGAAGCTTTCTTT.